The entry below gives a single T cell receptor (beta chain) sequence along with its context. What it recognizes is unknown. The V gene's germline CDR1 is SEHNR and CDR2 FQNEAQ (reference sequence). The CDR3 is made up of 15 amino acids. The ends were cut back, 3 bases at V and 3 bases at J, with 12 bases in the middle. This sample was included in a study of shared clonotypes between healthy human individuals. Study results and limitations: Tissues were not sampled, only blood, and their repertoires likely differ.

Everyone who donated was a Caucasian adult who lived in Nashville, Tennessee. Generated by immunoSEQ multiplex PCR, the TCRdb table keeps only in-frame clones and is missing some. Among 2.5 million or so clones listed, approximately 94% were seen once. The receptor was derived from a young man in good health. The sample taken for sequencing was naive CD4+ T cells sorted from blood. Subset meaning: CD45RA+ positively selected. The chain combines TRBV7-9 with TRBJ1-5; D gene unclear. The CDR3: CASSFGAGVNQPQHF. Here the CDR3 DNA reads TGTGCCAGCAGCTTTGGAGCAGGAGTCAATCAGCCCCAGCATTTT.